The clone carrying this T cell receptor beta chain was observed a few times. The antigen is not known. Production of TCR cDNA was by 5'RACE template switching, which also added a universal primer site and UMIs. TCRdb re-derived calls from the 5' RACE reads in MiXCR, one entry per CDR3 protein. The top ten hold around 16% of the sample, which has 500,000 to 550,000 distinct CDR3 sequences, just over 20% seen once. V shed 5 bases and J shed 1 base, with 20 bases lying between them. CDR1 and CDR2 from the germline V gene are SEHNR and FQNEAQ (reference sequence). There are 17 residues in the CDR3. This entry belongs to a study of T cells after yellow fever vaccination. Background on the study: Where fractions had low cell numbers, libraries were prepared from them with the SMART-Seq v4 Ultra Low Input RNA kit.

Findings and caveats of the study: Subsequent to the booster, the majority of primary-vaccination clones reappeared (96% CD4, 88% CD8). Abundant clonotypes from the bulk population could get into FACS-sorted repertoires as contaminants.

This sequence originates from a man aged 18 to 30 who received the YFV17D yellow fever vaccine. The V and J genes are TRBV7-9 and TRBJ1-1, with D unclear. The material sequenced was PBMCs, taken approximately 20 days after the first yellow fever vaccination. DNA for the CDR3: TGTGCCAGCAGCCGTGCTCTAGGGTACCTCGGGAACACTGAAGCTTTCTTT. Translating it yields CASSRALGYLGNTEAFF.